The following is a TCR beta chain sequence with its context. Only in-frame clones appear in the TCRdb table, and some are missing; sequencing was by immunoSEQ multiplex PCR. The sample has about 74,000 clones; 84% are singletons. Germline V gene lookup returns CDR1 SGHAT and CDR2 FQNNGV. The CDR3 is 15 residues long. V lost 0 bases and J lost 6; bases outside the gene matches: 7. These data originate in a study of PD-L1 blockade in urothelial cancer. Study information: Every 3 weeks, patients received intravenous atezolizumab 1,200 mg, beginning 2014. Among blood samples, the median T cell count was about 130,000.

Locally advanced or metastatic urothelial carcinoma was diagnosed in the patients. This sequence joins TRBV11-2 and TRBJ1-1; TRBD1 matches at 7 bases. This sequence originates from a man aged 70-80 years with urothelial cancer. The sequences come from PBMCs, collected around atezolizumab (anti-PD-L1) treatment. The CDR3 DNA is TGTGCCAGCAGCTTAGATCCCGGGACAGTAGCTGAAGCTTTCTTT. Translating gives CASSLDPGTVAEAFF.